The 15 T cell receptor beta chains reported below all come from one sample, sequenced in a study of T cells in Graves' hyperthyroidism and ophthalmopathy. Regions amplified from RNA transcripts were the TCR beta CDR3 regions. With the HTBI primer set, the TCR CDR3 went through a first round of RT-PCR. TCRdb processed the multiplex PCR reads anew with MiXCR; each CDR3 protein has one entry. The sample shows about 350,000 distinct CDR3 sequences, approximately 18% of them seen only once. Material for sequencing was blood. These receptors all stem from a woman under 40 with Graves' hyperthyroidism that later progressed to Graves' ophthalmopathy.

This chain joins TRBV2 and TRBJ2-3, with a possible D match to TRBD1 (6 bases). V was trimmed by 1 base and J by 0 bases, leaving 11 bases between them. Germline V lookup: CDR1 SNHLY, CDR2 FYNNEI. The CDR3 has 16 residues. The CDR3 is CASSEGRGGSTDTQYF. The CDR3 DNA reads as TGTGCCAGCAGTGAAGGGCGAGGGGGTAGCACAGATACGCAGTATTTT.

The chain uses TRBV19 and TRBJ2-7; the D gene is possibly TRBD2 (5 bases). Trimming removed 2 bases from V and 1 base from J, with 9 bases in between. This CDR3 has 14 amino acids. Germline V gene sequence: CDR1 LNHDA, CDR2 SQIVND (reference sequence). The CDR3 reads CASSITRDSYEQYF. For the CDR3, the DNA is TGTGCCAGTAGTATAACTAGAGATTCCTACGAGCAGTACTTC.

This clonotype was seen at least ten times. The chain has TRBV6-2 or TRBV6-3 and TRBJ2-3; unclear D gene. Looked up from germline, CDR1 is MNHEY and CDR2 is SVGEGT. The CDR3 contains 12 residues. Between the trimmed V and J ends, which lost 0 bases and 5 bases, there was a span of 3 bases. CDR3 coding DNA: TGTGCCAGCAGTTACTCGGTAGATACGCAGTATTTT. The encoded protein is CASSYSVDTQYF.

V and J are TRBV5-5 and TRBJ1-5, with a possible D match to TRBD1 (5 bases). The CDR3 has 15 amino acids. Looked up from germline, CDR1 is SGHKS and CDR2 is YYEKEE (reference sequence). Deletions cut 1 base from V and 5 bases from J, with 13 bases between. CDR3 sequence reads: CASSLLGEVDQPQHF. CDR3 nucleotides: TGTGCCAGCAGCTTGCTAGGGGAGGTAGATCAGCCCCAGCATTTT.

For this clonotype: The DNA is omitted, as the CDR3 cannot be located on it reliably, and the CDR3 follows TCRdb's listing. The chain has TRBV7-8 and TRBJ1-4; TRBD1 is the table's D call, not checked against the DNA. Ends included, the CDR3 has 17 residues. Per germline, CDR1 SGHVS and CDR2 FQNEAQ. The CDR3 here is CASSFWPRWQGSEKLSF.

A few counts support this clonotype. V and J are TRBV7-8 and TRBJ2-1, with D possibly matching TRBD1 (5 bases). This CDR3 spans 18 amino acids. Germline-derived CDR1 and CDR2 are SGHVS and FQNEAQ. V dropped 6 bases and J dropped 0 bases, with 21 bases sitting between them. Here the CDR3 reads CASSRPVRGPSSYNEQFF. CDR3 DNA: TGTGCCAGCAGTCGTCCGGTAAGGGGTCCGAGCTCCTACAATGAGCAGTTCTTC.

The chain's CDR3 is CASSSPRDNEQFF. The CDR3 bases are TGTGCCAGCAGCTCCCCCCGGGACAATGAGCAGTTCTTC. The chain carries TRBV11-2 and TRBJ2-1; D is ambiguous. Germline CDR1 and CDR2: SGHAT and FQNNGV. The V end was cut by 4 bases, the J end by 5 bases, with 9 bases between. This CDR3 has 13 residues. The full variable domain, completed using reference TRBV11-2 and TRBJ2-1, is EAGVAQSPRYKIIEKRQSVAFWCNPISGHATLYWYQQILGQGPKLLIQFQNNGVVDDSQLPKDRFSAERLKGVDSTLKIQPAKLEDSAVYLCASSSPRDNEQFFGPGTRLTVL.

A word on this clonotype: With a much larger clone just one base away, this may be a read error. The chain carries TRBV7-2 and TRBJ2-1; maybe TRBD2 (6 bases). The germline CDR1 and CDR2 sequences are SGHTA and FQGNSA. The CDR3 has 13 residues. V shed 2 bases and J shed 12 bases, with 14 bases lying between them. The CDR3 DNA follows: TGTGCCAGCAGCTTAAGCCTGGGGGGTTCGCAGTTCTTC. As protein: CASSLSLGGSQFF. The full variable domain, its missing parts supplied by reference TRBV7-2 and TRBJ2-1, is GAGVSQSPSNKVTEKGKDVELRCDPISGHTALYWYRQSLGQGLEFLIYFQGNSAPDKSGLPSDRFSAERTGGSVSTLTIQRTQQEDSAVYLCASSLSLGGSQFFGPGTRLTVL.

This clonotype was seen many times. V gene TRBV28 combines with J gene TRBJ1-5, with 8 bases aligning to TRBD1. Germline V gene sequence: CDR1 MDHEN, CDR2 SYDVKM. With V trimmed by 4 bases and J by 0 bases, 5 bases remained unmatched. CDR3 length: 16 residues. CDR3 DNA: TGTGCCAGCAGTTACGGACAGGGAAATAGCAATCAGCCCCAGCATTTT. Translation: CASSYGQGNSNQPQHF.

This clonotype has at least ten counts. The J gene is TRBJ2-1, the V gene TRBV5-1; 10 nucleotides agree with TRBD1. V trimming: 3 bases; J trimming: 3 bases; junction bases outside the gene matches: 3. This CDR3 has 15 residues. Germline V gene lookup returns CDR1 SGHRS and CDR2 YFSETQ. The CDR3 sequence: CASSSGTGDYNEQFF. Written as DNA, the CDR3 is TGCGCCAGCAGCTCCGGGACAGGGGACTACAATGAGCAGTTCTTC.

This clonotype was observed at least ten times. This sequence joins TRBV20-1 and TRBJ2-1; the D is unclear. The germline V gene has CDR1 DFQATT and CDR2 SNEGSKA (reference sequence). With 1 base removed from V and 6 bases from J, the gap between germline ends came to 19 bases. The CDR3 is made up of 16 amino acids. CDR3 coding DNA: TGCAGTGCTAGAGGCACCCCCGGGCGCCCTCTCAATGAGCAGTTCTTC. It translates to CSARGTPGRPLNEQFF.

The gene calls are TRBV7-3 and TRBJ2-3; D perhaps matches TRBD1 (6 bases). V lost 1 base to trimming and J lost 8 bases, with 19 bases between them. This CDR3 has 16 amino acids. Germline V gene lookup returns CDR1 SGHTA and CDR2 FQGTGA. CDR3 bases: TGTGCCAGCAGCTTAAGAGGCCAGGGGCTTCGTGGTACGCAGTATTTT. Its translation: CASSLRGQGLRGTQYF.

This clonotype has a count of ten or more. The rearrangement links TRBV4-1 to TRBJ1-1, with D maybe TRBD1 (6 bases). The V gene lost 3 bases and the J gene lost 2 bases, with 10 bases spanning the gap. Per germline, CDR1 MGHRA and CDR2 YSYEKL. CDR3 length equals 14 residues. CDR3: CASSQGGGNTEAFF. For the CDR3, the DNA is TGCGCCAGCAGCCAGGGGGGCGGCAACACTGAAGCTTTCTTT.

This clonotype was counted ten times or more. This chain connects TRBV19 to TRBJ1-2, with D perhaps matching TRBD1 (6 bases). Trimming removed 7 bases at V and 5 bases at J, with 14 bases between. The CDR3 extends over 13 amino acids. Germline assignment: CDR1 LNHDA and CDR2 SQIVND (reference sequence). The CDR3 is CASTEGDWYGYTF. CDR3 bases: TGTGCCAGTACGGAGGGGGATTGGTATGGCTACACCTTC.

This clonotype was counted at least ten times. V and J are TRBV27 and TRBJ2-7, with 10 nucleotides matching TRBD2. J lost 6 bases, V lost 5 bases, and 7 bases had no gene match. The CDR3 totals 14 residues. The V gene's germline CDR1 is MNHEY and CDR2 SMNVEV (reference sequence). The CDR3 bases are TGTGCCAGCAGTAACACACTAGCGGGAAGCGAGCAGTACTTC. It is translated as CASSNTLAGSEQYF.